The 16 T cell receptor beta chains below were found in one sample sequenced in a study of long-term antiretroviral therapy in people with HIV. An immunoSEQ assay, version v3.0, was performed at survey level. The protocol was immunoSEQ multiplex PCR, while the TCRdb copy is restricted to in-frame clones and leaves out a portion. The profile shows about 22,000 clones, more than 75% of them singletons. The source was unsorted PBMCs, collected approximately 5.7 years after starting antiretroviral therapy. The source is a man under 40 with HIV.

This chain joins TRBV10-3 and TRBJ1-5; D call uncertain. Germline CDR1 reads ENHRY; CDR2 reads SYGVKD. Trimming removed 4 bases from V and 4 bases from J, with 5 bases in between. The length of the CDR3 is 12 residues. The CDR3 sequence is CAISGPNQPQHF. The CDR3 DNA reads as TGTGCCATCAGTGGACCGAATCAGCCCCAGCATTTT.

The chain combines TRBV19 with TRBJ2-1, with 7 bases identical to TRBD1. In germline, CDR1 is LNHDA, CDR2 SQIVND (reference sequence). This CDR3 has 15 amino acids. With 8 bases clipped from V and 6 bases from J, the junction kept 13 bases outside the gene matches. The CDR3 loop reads CASSAPGQPLNEQFF. In DNA, the CDR3 is TGTGCCAGTTCAGCCCCGGGACAGCCCCTCAATGAGCAGTTCTTC.

CDR3 protein: CASSPNFGTSTGELFF. The CDR3 region has the DNA TGTGCCAGCTCACCAAATTTCGGGACATCCACCGGGGAGCTGTTTTTT. The rearrangement uses TRBV18 and TRBJ2-2; TRBD1 might be the D (6 bases). Deletions cut 2 bases from V and 4 bases from J, with 14 bases between. Per the germline V gene, CDR1 is KGHSH and CDR2 is LQKENI. The CDR3 spans 16 residues.

The chain uses TRBV5-1 and TRBJ1-2; D uncertain. V was clipped by 1 base and J by 1 base, with 5 bases between them. CDR1 and CDR2 (germline): SGHRS, YFSETQ. The length of the CDR3 is 13 residues. The CDR3 protein is CASSLPDNYGYTF. The CDR3 region has the DNA TGCGCCAGCAGCTTGCCAGATAACTATGGCTACACCTTC.

The rearrangement links TRBV5-1 to TRBJ2-2; D remains unclear. Trimming removed 7 bases at V and 2 bases at J, with 12 bases between. The CDR3 runs 14 residues. CDR1 is SGHRS, CDR2 YFSETQ, per germline. In DNA form, the CDR3 reads TGCGCCAGCCAGAGGACCGAAAACACCGGGGAGCTGTTTTTT. It yields the protein CASQRTENTGELFF.

The chain has TRBV5-1 and TRBJ2-3; D gene unclear. Trimming took off 0 bases at V and 3 bases at J, with 11 bases between the two ends. The CDR3 covers 15 residues. Germline lookup yields CDR1 SGHRS and CDR2 YFSETQ. DNA of the CDR3: TGCGCCAGCAGCTTGGAGTCAGCGAAAACAGATACGCAGTATTTT. This encodes CASSLESAKTDTQYF.

V and J are TRBV7-3 and TRBJ2-5; the match to TRBD2 covers 8 bases. The V segment lost 6 bases and the J segment 4 bases; nucleotides outside the gene matches: 7. The CDR3 covers 14 residues. CDR1 and CDR2 from the germline V gene are SGHTA and FQGTGA. The CDR3 protein is CASSSAGVGETQYF. In nucleotides, the CDR3 is TGTGCCAGCAGTTCAGCGGGAGTCGGAGAGACCCAGTACTTC.

V is TRBV9 and J is TRBJ2-7, with 8 positions matching TRBD2. CDR3 length: 17 amino acids. J gave up 7 bases and V 0 bases, and 15 bases lay outside the gene matches. Germline-derived CDR1 and CDR2 are SGDLS and YYNGEE. The CDR3 loop reads CASSVGPAGASSGEQYF. Written as DNA, the CDR3 is TGTGCCAGCAGCGTAGGCCCAGCGGGAGCTTCCTCGGGGGAGCAGTACTTC.

This chain links TRBV28 with TRBJ1-2; 7 nucleotides line up with TRBD1. The V and J ends lost 3 bases and 2 bases, in that order; junction bases with no gene match: 9. The CDR3 loop spans 16 amino acids. Germline CDR1 is MDHEN and CDR2 is SYDVKM. The chain's CDR3 is CASSFPQGTKNYGYTF. CDR3 bases: TGTGCCAGCAGTTTCCCACAGGGGACGAAGAACTATGGCTACACCTTC.

The chain joins TRBV7-9 to TRBJ1-6; 10 bases map to TRBD1. V lost 1 base to trimming and J lost 9 bases; unmatched junction nucleotides: 3. Looked up from germline, CDR1 is SEHNR and CDR2 is FQNEAQ (reference sequence). The CDR3 runs 15 residues. The CDR3 DNA reads as TGTGCCAGCAGCTTAGGGACAGGGGGATTTTCACCCCTCCACTTT. Amino acids: CASSLGTGGFSPLHF.

This chain links TRBV4-2 with TRBJ1-1; D is undetermined. The CDR3 runs to 14 residues. Trimming removed 1 base from V and 1 base from J, with 7 bases in between. Germline V gene data show CDR1 as LGHNA and CDR2 as YNFKEQ. The CDR3 loop reads CASSQGAGNTEAFF. The CDR3 DNA follows: TGTGCCAGCAGCCAAGGGGCCGGGAACACTGAAGCTTTCTTT.

This chain uses TRBV5-6 with TRBJ2-7; TRBD1 agrees at 10 bases. Germline CDR1 and CDR2: SGHDT and YYEEEE. Trimming took 7 bases from V and 4 from J; bases not matched to a gene: 8. The CDR3 totals 14 residues. DNA for the CDR3: TGTGCCAGCCGACTACCGGGACAGGGGTACGAGCAGTACTTC. Amino acids: CASRLPGQGYEQYF.

The V gene is TRBV14, the J gene TRBJ2-5, with D perhaps assigned TRBD1 or TRBD2 (5 bases each). Germline CDR1 SGHDN, CDR2 FVKESK. V was trimmed by 1 base and J by 7 bases, leaving 7 bases between them. This CDR3 has 12 residues. CDR3 residues: CASSQVGGTQYF. DNA of the CDR3: TGTGCCAGCAGCCAAGTTGGGGGGACCCAGTACTTC.

The chain has TRBV6-5 and TRBJ1-2; maybe TRBD1 (6 bases). Trimming left V 7 bases short and J 4 bases short, with 13 bases between. This CDR3 has 13 amino acids. CDR1 and CDR2 from the germline V gene are MNHEY and SVGAGI. For the CDR3, the DNA is TGTGCCAGCAAAATGACGGACAGCTATGGCTACACCTTC. Amino acids: CASKMTDSYGYTF.

In its sample, this clone ranks as medium-sized (0.01 to 0.1%). V is TRBV14 and J is TRBJ1-1, with a possible D match to TRBD1 (6 bases). V lost 4 bases, J lost 0 bases, and 15 bases lay in between. This CDR3 is 16 amino acids long. CDR1 SGHDN and CDR2 FVKESK come from the germline V gene. The CDR3 coding sequence is TGTGCCAGCAGCCGGAAAAGGGGGGGGGTGAACACTGAAGCTTTCTTT. This gives the protein CASSRKRGGVNTEAFF.

This chain uses TRBV6-1 with TRBJ2-2, with TRBD1 as a possible D gene (6 bases). The germline CDR1 and CDR2 sequences are MNHNS and SASEGT. The CDR3 runs 13 residues. The ends were cut back, 4 bases at V and 6 bases at J, with 9 bases in the middle. CDR3 region: CASSVTGPGELFF. The DNA for the CDR3 is TGTGCCAGCAGTGTTACAGGGCCCGGGGAGCTGTTTTTT.